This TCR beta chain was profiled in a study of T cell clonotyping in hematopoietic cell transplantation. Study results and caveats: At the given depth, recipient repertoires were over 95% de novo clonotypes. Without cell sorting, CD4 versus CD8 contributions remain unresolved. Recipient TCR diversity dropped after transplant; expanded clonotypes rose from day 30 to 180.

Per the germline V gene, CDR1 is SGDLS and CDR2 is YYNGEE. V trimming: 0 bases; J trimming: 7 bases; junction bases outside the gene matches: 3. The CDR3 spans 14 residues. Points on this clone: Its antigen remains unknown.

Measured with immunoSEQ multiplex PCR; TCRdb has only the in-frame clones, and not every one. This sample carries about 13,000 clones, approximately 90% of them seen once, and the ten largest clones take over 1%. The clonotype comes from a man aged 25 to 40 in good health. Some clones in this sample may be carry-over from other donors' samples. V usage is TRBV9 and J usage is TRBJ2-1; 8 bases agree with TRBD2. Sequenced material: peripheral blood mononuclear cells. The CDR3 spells CASSVVPSGNEQFF. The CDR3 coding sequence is TGTGCCAGCAGCGTAGTCCCTAGCGGGAATGAGCAGTTCTTC. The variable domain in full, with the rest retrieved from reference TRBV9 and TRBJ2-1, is DSGVTQTPKHLITATGQRVTLRCSPRSGDLSVYWYQQSLDQGLQFLIQYYNGEERAKGNILERFSAQQFPDLHSELNLSSLELGDSALYFCASSVVPSGNEQFFGPGTRLTVL.